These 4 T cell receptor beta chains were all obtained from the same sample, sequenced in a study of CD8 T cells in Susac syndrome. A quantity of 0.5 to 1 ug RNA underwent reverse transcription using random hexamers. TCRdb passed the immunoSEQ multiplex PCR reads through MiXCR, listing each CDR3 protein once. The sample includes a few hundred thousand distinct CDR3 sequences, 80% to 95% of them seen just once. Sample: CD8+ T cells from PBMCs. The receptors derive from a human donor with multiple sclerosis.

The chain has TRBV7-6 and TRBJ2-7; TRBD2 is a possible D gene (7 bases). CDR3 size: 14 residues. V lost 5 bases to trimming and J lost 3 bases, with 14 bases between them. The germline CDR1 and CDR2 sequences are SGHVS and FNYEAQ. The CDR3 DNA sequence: TGTGCCAGCAGCACCGGACTAGGGGGCTACGAGCAGTACTTC. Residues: CASSTGLGGYEQYF.

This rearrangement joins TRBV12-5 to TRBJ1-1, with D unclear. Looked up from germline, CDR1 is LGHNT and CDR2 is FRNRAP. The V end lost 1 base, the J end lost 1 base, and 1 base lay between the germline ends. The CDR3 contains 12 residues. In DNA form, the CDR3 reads TGTGCTAGTGGTTTGGGGAACACTGAAGCTTTCTTT. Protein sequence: CASGLGNTEAFF.

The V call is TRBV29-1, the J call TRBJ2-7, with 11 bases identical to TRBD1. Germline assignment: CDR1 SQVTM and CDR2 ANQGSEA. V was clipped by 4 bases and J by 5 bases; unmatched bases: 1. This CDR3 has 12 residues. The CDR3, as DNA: TGCAGCGTTGGGACAGGGGGCAACGAGCAGTACTTC. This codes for CSVGTGGNEQYF.

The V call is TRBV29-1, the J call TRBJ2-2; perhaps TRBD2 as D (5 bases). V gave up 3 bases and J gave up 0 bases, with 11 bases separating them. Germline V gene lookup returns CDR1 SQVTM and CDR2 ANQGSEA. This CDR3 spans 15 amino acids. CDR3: CSVDEGASNTGELFF. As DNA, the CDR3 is TGCAGCGTTGACGAGGGAGCCTCGAACACCGGGGAGCTGTTTTTT.